One and the same sample provided the 30 T cell receptor beta chains below, sequenced in a study of blood T cell repertoires in COVID-19. Clones were sequenced by immunoSEQ multiplex PCR, and TCRdb holds only the in-frame ones, with some missing. Seen here are 99,000 or so clones, about four fifths observed once, and the top ten hold 15% to 17%. Sequences were obtained from peripheral blood. Receptors were obtained from an elderly woman with acute or convalescent COVID-19.

The CDR3 region has the DNA TGTGCCACCAGTCCCCGGGTAAACACCGGGGAGCTGTTTTTT. The encoded protein is CATSPRVNTGELFF. The chain is built from TRBV24-1 and TRBJ2-2; D not certain. The CDR3 spans 14 residues. Germline V gene lookup returns CDR1 KGHDR and CDR2 SFDVKD. Trimming took 6 bases from V and 2 from J, leaving 9 bases between them.

This clone was detected once. This chain joins TRBV5-1 and TRBJ2-5; 10 nucleotides agree with TRBD2. The germline V gene encodes CDR1 SGHRS and CDR2 YFSETQ. The junction had 7 bases not matched to a gene; V was cut back by 0 bases and J by 5 bases. The CDR3 is 16 residues long. CDR3 nucleotides: TGCGCCAGCAGCTTGGGACTAGCGGGTGGGAGGGAGACCCAGTACTTC. As protein: CASSLGLAGGRETQYF.

J is TRBJ1-1 and V is TRBV3-1 (or the pseudogene TRBV3-2); tentatively, D is TRBD1 (5 bases). The CDR3 is 13 residues long. V gave up 6 bases and J gave up 1 base, with 9 bases separating them. Germline CDR1 and CDR2: LGHDT and YNNKEL (reference sequence). The CDR3 DNA follows: TGTGCCAGCAGGGCCACAGGGAACACTGAAGCTTTCTTT. Amino acids: CASRATGNTEAFF.

J is TRBJ2-1 and V is TRBV2; D unclear. This CDR3 has 12 residues. Trimming took 7 bases from V and 4 from J, leaving 8 bases between them. CDR1 and CDR2 (germline): SNHLY, FYNNEI. The CDR3: CASTTQYNEQFF. The CDR3 DNA is TGTGCCAGCACCACGCAGTACAATGAGCAGTTCTTC.

This chain uses TRBV3-1 (or the pseudogene TRBV3-2) with TRBJ1-6; D is unresolved. V lost 1 base to trimming and J lost 0 bases, with 7 bases between them. From germline, CDR1 is LGHDT and CDR2 YNNKEL (reference sequence). The CDR3 extends over 16 amino acids. This chain's CDR3 is CASSQGPSSYNSPLHF. CDR3 sequence (DNA): TGTGCCAGCAGCCAAGGGCCCAGCTCCTATAATTCACCCCTCCACTTT.

The chain carries TRBV27 and TRBJ2-1; 9 nucleotides agree with TRBD2. The CDR3 spans 15 residues. Germline CDR1 and CDR2: MNHEY and SMNVEV (reference sequence). V shed 3 bases and J 10 bases; nucleotides not matched to a gene: 10. CDR3 amino acids: CASSLERGARREQFF. The CDR3 DNA reads TGTGCCAGCAGTTTGGAGCGGGGGGCCAGGCGGGAGCAGTTCTTC.

This rearrangement joins TRBV27 to TRBJ2-5; TRBD1 is a possible D gene (5 bases). Trimming shortened V by 2 bases and J by 0 bases, and 19 bases separated the two germline ends. This CDR3 spans 18 amino acids. Germline values: CDR1 MNHEY, CDR2 SMNVEV (reference sequence). CDR3 protein: CASSLMGPASLYQETQYF. In nucleotides, the CDR3 is TGTGCCAGCAGTTTAATGGGGCCGGCTAGTCTTTACCAAGAGACCCAGTACTTC.

The chain is built from TRBV6-2 or TRBV6-3 and TRBJ1-1; D unclear. This CDR3 is built from 13 residues. Trimming stripped 2 bases from V and 5 bases from J, with 9 bases between. Germline CDR1 reads MNHEY; CDR2 reads SVGEGT. The CDR3 spells CASSYGGWTEAFF. CDR3 sequence (DNA): TGTGCCAGCAGTTACGGAGGGTGGACTGAAGCTTTCTTT.

This rearrangement joins TRBV28 to TRBJ2-4; 7 bases fit TRBD2. Germline CDR1 and CDR2: MDHEN and SYDVKM. The V and J ends lost 3 bases and 0 bases, in that order; junction bases with no gene match: 11. The CDR3 has 18 residues. CDR3 coding DNA: TGTGCCAGCAGTTTTTCGACTAGCCGCAAACTAGCCAAAAACATTCAGTACTTC. Protein product: CASSFSTSRKLAKNIQYF.

The rearrangement uses TRBV5-1 and TRBJ1-5; no definite D call. The ends were cut back, 3 bases at V and 3 bases at J, with 19 bases in the middle. The germline CDR1 and CDR2 sequences are SGHRS and YFSETQ. CDR3 length equals 17 residues. Written as DNA, the CDR3 is TGCGCCAGCAGCTGGAGGGAGAATACCCGAGACAATCAGCCCCAGCATTTT. Encoded protein: CASSWRENTRDNQPQHF.

This clone was seen more than once but under ten times. The chain joins TRBV14 to TRBJ2-1, with no clear D. The V and J ends lost 0 bases and 0 bases respectively, with 9 bases between them. The CDR3 spans 16 residues. CDR1 is SGHDN and CDR2 is FVKESK in the germline V gene. This CDR3 is CASSQDWASSYNEQFF. The CDR3, as DNA: TGTGCCAGCAGCCAAGATTGGGCGTCCTCCTACAATGAGCAGTTCTTC.

This clone came up once. The sample carries other DNA sequences with the same CDR3. In DNA, the CDR3 is TGTGCCAGCAGCTTTCAGAACACTGAAGCTTTCTTT. It yields the protein CASSFQNTEAFF. The chain combines TRBV11-2 with TRBJ1-1, with no clear D. The V gene lost 3 bases and the J gene lost 1 base, with 3 bases spanning the gap. The CDR3 runs to 12 residues. CDR1 and CDR2 (germline): SGHAT, FQNNGV.

This chain uses TRBV19 with TRBJ2-7; 7 bases map to TRBD1. Unmatched junction bases numbered 5, after V lost 6 bases and J lost 0 bases. This CDR3 comprises 14 residues. Germline CDR1 is LNHDA and CDR2 is SQIVND (reference sequence). For the CDR3, the DNA is TGTGCCAGTAGCAATCACAGGGGCTCCTACGAGCAGTACTTC. It specifies CASSNHRGSYEQYF.

Written as DNA, the CDR3 is TGTGCCAGCACCGAGCGGGAGATGGGATACAATGAGCAGTTCTTC. It translates to CASTEREMGYNEQFF. The chain joins TRBV2 to TRBJ2-1; 8 bases are shared with TRBD2. After removal of 7 bases from V and 4 bases from J, the junction contained 9 bases not matched to a gene. The CDR3 is 15 amino acids. Germline V CDR1 and CDR2: SNHLY, FYNNEI.

V is TRBV5-1 and J is TRBJ2-2; TRBD1 agrees at 11 bases. Trimming removed 3 bases from V and 6 bases from J; junction bases left unmatched: 7. This CDR3 spans 16 amino acids. Per germline, CDR1 SGHRS and CDR2 YFSETQ. DNA for the CDR3: TGCGCCAGCAGCTCGACCGGGACAGGGGGTCCCGGGGAGCTGTTTTTT. It yields the protein CASSSTGTGGPGELFF.

This clone was counted a few times. The chain couples TRBV7-9 to TRBJ2-2; 7 nucleotides match TRBD2. Trimming at V came to 6 bases and at J to 9 bases, leaving 4 bases not matched to a gene. Germline V lookup: CDR1 SEHNR, CDR2 FQNEAQ (reference sequence). The CDR3 sequence is 12 residues long. The CDR3 DNA follows: TGTGCCAGCAGTCTAGCGGAGCGGGAGCTGTTTTTT. Its protein is CASSLAERELFF.

The chain combines TRBV2 with TRBJ2-7; 7 bases line up with TRBD1. The length of the CDR3 is 14 residues. Per the germline V gene, CDR1 is SNHLY and CDR2 is FYNNEI. V was pared by 6 bases and J by 4 bases, with 9 bases of the junction left unmatched. The CDR3: CASSPGTDLYEQYF. CDR3 bases: TGTGCCAGCAGCCCCGGGACAGACCTTTACGAGCAGTACTTC.

The rearrangement joins TRBV5-4 to TRBJ2-1; 10 bases line up with TRBD2. This CDR3 spans 15 amino acids. V shed 0 bases, J shed 12 bases, and the junction held 9 bases outside the gene matches. Germline V lookup: CDR1 SGHNT, CDR2 YYREEE (reference sequence). The CDR3 nucleotides are TGTGCCAGCAGCTTGGGTTCAAGCGGGAGGGTGTCGCAGTTCTTC. Translated, it gives CASSLGSSGRVSQFF.

This clone was recorded once. This sequence joins TRBV19 and TRBJ1-1, with 8 bases aligning to TRBD1. This CDR3 has 16 residues. CDR1 LNHDA and CDR2 SQIVND come from the germline V gene (reference sequence). V shed 4 bases and J 1 base; nucleotides not matched to a gene: 8. The CDR3 DNA reads TGTGCCAGTAGTACGGGGACAGGAGCGGGGAACACTGAAGCTTTCTTT. This gives the protein CASSTGTGAGNTEAFF.

The V gene is TRBV2, the J gene TRBJ2-7; the D gene is possibly TRBD1 (5 bases). V was clipped by 5 bases and J by 2 bases, with 7 bases between them. Germline loops: CDR1 SNHLY, CDR2 FYNNEI. The CDR3 spans 12 residues. The CDR3 sequence: CASSRQPYEQYF. The DNA for the CDR3 is TGTGCCAGCAGTAGACAGCCCTACGAGCAGTACTTC.

In its sample, this clone was seen once. V is TRBV5-1 and J is TRBJ2-2; 8 nucleotides line up with TRBD1. This CDR3 has 15 residues. The junction had 6 bases not matched to a gene; V was cut back by 4 bases and J by 4 bases. The V gene's germline CDR1 is SGHRS and CDR2 YFSETQ. This CDR3 reads CASSVTGASTGELFF. DNA of the CDR3: TGCGCCAGCAGCGTGACAGGGGCGAGCACCGGGGAGCTGTTTTTT.

CDR3: CASSPDRAWPDTQYF. The CDR3 DNA sequence: TGTGCCAGCTCACCAGACAGGGCTTGGCCAGATACGCAGTATTTT. The rearrangement joins TRBV18 to TRBJ2-3, with 7 nucleotides matching TRBD1. The V gene end was trimmed by 2 bases and the J gene end by 4 bases; junction bases not matched to a gene: 6. The CDR3 runs to 15 residues. Per the germline V gene, CDR1 is KGHSH and CDR2 is LQKENI.

This clone was counted a few times. The V call is TRBV5-8, the J call TRBJ1-3; a possible D gene is TRBD1 (5 bases). CDR1 and CDR2 (germline): SGHTS, YDEGEE. This CDR3 is built from 16 residues. The V end lost 2 bases, the J end lost 5 bases, and 17 bases lay between the germline ends. The CDR3, as DNA: TGTGCCAGCAGCTTAGGGAACAGGAAGGGAAGAAACACCATATATTTT. It yields the protein CASSLGNRKGRNTIYF.

The chain couples TRBV6-2 or TRBV6-3 to TRBJ2-5, with TRBD2 matching 11 bases. Germline CDR1 reads MNHEY; CDR2 reads SVGEGT. CDR3 length equals 18 residues. Trimming removed 5 bases from V and 4 bases from J; junction bases left unmatched: 15. DNA of the CDR3: TGTGCCAGCAGTGCCCCCGGTAGCGGGAGGGCACGAGGAGAGACCCAGTACTTC. Its translation: CASSAPGSGRARGETQYF.

The chain recombines TRBV29-1 with TRBJ2-2; D not resolved. The germline V gene encodes CDR1 SQVTM and CDR2 ANQGSEA. Trimming pared 4 bases from V and 4 bases from J, leaving 13 bases between. This CDR3 is 14 amino acids long. This CDR3 is CSVAPSYATGELFF. CDR3 DNA sequence: TGCAGCGTTGCCCCATCCTACGCCACCGGGGAGCTGTTTTTT.

The rearrangement uses TRBV24-1 and TRBJ1-5; no clear D. V gave up 4 bases and J gave up 3 bases, with 12 bases separating them. The CDR3 sequence is 15 residues long. Germline CDR1 and CDR2: KGHDR and SFDVKD. The DNA of the CDR3 is TGTGCCACCAGTGAGTCCCAGGTTAACAATCAGCCCCAGCATTTT. Protein: CATSESQVNNQPQHF.

The chain combines TRBV10-3 with TRBJ2-2, with 10 bases that match TRBD2. Germline V gene lookup returns CDR1 ENHRY and CDR2 SYGVKD. Trimming removed 7 bases from V and 8 bases from J; junction bases left unmatched: 4. CDR3 length equals 13 residues. The DNA of the CDR3 is TGTGCCATCACTAGCGGGGGCAATGGGGAGCTGTTTTTT. This codes for CAITSGGNGELFF.

This chain links TRBV10-3 with TRBJ2-7, with D possibly being TRBD1 (6 bases). Germline loops: CDR1 ENHRY, CDR2 SYGVKD. The CDR3 is 12 amino acids. Trimming stripped 2 bases from V and 6 bases from J, with 8 bases between. The CDR3 nucleotides are TGTGCCATCAGTGAGGCAGGGGCCGAGCAGTACGTC. This sequence encodes CAISEAGAEQYV.

The sample holds one count of this clone. The gene calls are TRBV2 and TRBJ2-1, with TRBD2 matching 10 bases. CDR3 size: 12 residues. V lost 7 bases and J lost 8; bases outside the gene matches: 2. Germline CDR1 and CDR2: SNHLY and FYNNEI. CDR3 loop: CASTSGSHEQFF. As DNA, the CDR3 is TGTGCCAGCACTAGCGGGAGCCATGAGCAGTTCTTC.

The rearrangement joins TRBV11-3 to TRBJ2-2, with D tentatively TRBD2 (5 bases). CDR1 SGHNT and CDR2 YENEEA come from the germline V gene. V was pared by 7 bases and J by 5 bases, with 11 bases between. CDR3 length: 13 residues. CDR3 sequence: CASTERGTGELFF. DNA of the CDR3: TGTGCCAGCACCGAACGGGGTACCGGGGAGCTGTTTTTT.